The next 21 T cell receptor beta chains were all read from a single sample in a study of control samples from healthy donors and cancer patients. Assay: immunoSEQ multiplex PCR; the TCRdb copy retains only in-frame clones and omits some. Among 100,000 to 150,000 clones, around nine tenths were seen once, and the ten largest hold approximately 2.7%. The sample consisted of blood. The receptor source for this set is a man aged 18 to 29 in good health.

The chain's CDR3 is CASSQGTSLGTWDTGELFF. The CDR3 DNA reads TGTGCCAGCAGCCAAGGGACTAGCTTGGGAACATGGGACACCGGGGAGCTGTTTTTT. J is TRBJ2-2 and V is TRBV3-1 (or the pseudogene TRBV3-2), with 8 bases identical to TRBD2. The CDR3 contains 19 residues. CDR1 is LGHDT and CDR2 is YNNKEL in the germline V gene (reference sequence). The ends lost 1 base at V and 3 bases at J; junction bases unmatched: 13.

The V gene is TRBV9, the J gene TRBJ2-2, with unresolved D. Per the germline V gene, CDR1 is SGDLS and CDR2 is YYNGEE. Trimming took 4 bases from V and 0 from J, leaving 13 bases between them. The CDR3 sequence is 16 residues long. The chain's CDR3 is CASSLSRNANTGELFF. Written as DNA, the CDR3 is TGTGCCAGCAGCCTCTCTCGAAACGCGAACACCGGGGAGCTGTTTTTT.

The genes are TRBV4-1 and TRBJ1-4; no clear D gene. This CDR3 region has 17 residues. Germline V gene lookup returns CDR1 MGHRA and CDR2 YSYEKL. Trimming removed 2 bases at V and 4 bases at J, with 17 bases between. CDR3 DNA sequence: TGCGCCAGCAGCCAACAACCTCTAGGTTCCCTTAATGAAAAACTGTTTTTT. Translating it yields CASSQQPLGSLNEKLFF.

V gene TRBV7-9 combines with J gene TRBJ2-7; perhaps TRBD1 as D (6 bases). The CDR3 totals 15 residues. Per germline, CDR1 SEHNR and CDR2 FQNEAQ (reference sequence). The V gene lost 2 bases and the J gene lost 2 bases, with 13 bases spanning the gap. As DNA, the CDR3 is TGTGCCAGCAGCTTAAGCAGGGGTATAACCTACGAGCAGTACTTC. The encoded protein is CASSLSRGITYEQYF.

This chain uses TRBV7-3 with TRBJ2-1; 7 nucleotides line up with TRBD2. Germline-derived CDR1 and CDR2 are SGHTA and FQGTGA. The CDR3 sequence is 15 residues long. With 5 bases clipped from V and 8 bases from J, the junction kept 12 bases outside the gene matches. The CDR3 DNA reads TGTGCCAGCAGCCCAGCGGGACTACCAGTCCATGAGCAGTTCTTC. Translating gives CASSPAGLPVHEQFF.

The V and J genes are TRBV9 and TRBJ1-1, with D possibly TRBD1 on 5 matching bases. The ends were cut back, 3 bases at V and 4 bases at J, with 7 bases in the middle. Germline V gene lookup returns CDR1 SGDLS and CDR2 YYNGEE. The CDR3 spans 12 residues. In DNA form, the CDR3 reads TGTGCCAGCAGCGGCGGGGGCACTGAAGCTTTCTTT. This codes for CASSGGGTEAFF. The variable domain in full, with the rest retrieved from reference TRBV9 and TRBJ1-1, is DSGVTQTPKHLITATGQRVTLRCSPRSGDLSVYWYQQSLDQGLQFLIQYYNGEERAKGNILERFSAQQFPDLHSELNLSSLELGDSALYFCASSGGGTEAFFGQGTRLTVV.

The chain carries TRBV18 and TRBJ2-3, with a possible D match to TRBD1 (6 bases). Germline-derived CDR1 and CDR2 are KGHSH and LQKENI. The V and J ends lost 6 bases and 2 bases respectively, with 15 bases between them. The length of the CDR3 is 15 residues. The CDR3, as DNA: TGTGCCAGCTCTTTCCGGGACACTCTCACAGATACGCAGTATTTT. Protein sequence: CASSFRDTLTDTQYF.

In its sample, this clone was seen once. This sequence joins TRBV4-1 and TRBJ1-5; no clear D gene. This CDR3 has 12 amino acids. V lost 0 bases to trimming and J lost 3 bases, with 0 bases between them. CDR1 and CDR2 (germline): MGHRA, YSYEKL. CDR3: CASSQDNQPQHF. The CDR3 DNA is TGCGCCAGCAGCCAAGACAATCAGCCCCAGCATTTT.

This chain joins TRBV11-3 and TRBJ1-4, with 10 bases matching TRBD1. The CDR3 is 19 amino acids. In germline, CDR1 is SGHNT, CDR2 YENEEA. V was pared by 4 bases and J by 0 bases, with 11 bases of the junction left unmatched. The CDR3 spells CASSYAGTGAFATNEKLFF. For the CDR3, the DNA is TGTGCCAGCAGCTACGCCGGGACAGGGGCTTTTGCAACTAATGAAAAACTGTTTTTT. Filled out from reference TRBV11-3 and TRBJ1-4, the complete variable domain reads EAGVVQSPRYKIIEKKQPVAFWCNPISGHNTLYWYLQNLGQGPELLIRYENEEAVDDSQLPKDRFSAERLKGVDSTLKIQPAELGDSAVYLCASSYAGTGAFATNEKLFFGSGTQLSVL.

This clone was seen only once. V gene TRBV7-9 combines with J gene TRBJ2-3, with D perhaps assigned TRBD1 or TRBD2 (6 bases each). With 2 bases removed from V and 5 bases from J, the gap between germline ends came to 8 bases. The germline V gene encodes CDR1 SEHNR and CDR2 FQNEAQ (reference sequence). This CDR3 comprises 13 residues. The CDR3 nucleotides read TGTGCCAGCAGCTTAAAGGGGGGAGATACGCAGTATTTT. Translation: CASSLKGGDTQYF.

The CDR3 bases are TGTGCCAGTAGCTCCCACCCGGGGGAGCCTTACAATGAGCAGTTCTTC. Translated, it gives CASSSHPGEPYNEQFF. The J gene is TRBJ2-1, the V gene TRBV19; possible D gene TRBD2, 6 bases. From germline, CDR1 is LNHDA and CDR2 SQIVND (reference sequence). This CDR3 is built from 16 residues. The V end was cut by 6 bases, the J end by 4 bases, with 19 bases between.

The V gene is TRBV6-5, the J gene TRBJ2-2; unclear D gene. Germline CDR1 is MNHEY and CDR2 is SVGAGI. The length of the CDR3 is 13 residues. V lost 7 bases and J lost 5, with 11 bases in between. The CDR3 loop reads CASTIVVTGELFF. DNA for the CDR3: TGTGCCAGCACAATAGTGGTTACCGGGGAGCTGTTTTTT.

The chain carries TRBV3-1 (or the pseudogene TRBV3-2) and TRBJ2-2; TRBD1 agrees at 11 bases. Germline assignment: CDR1 LGHDT and CDR2 YNNKEL (reference sequence). CDR3 length equals 15 residues. The V gene end was trimmed by 7 bases and the J gene end by 7 bases; junction bases not matched to a gene: 8. The CDR3 loop reads CASMDRGRLSGELFF. CDR3 nucleotides: TGTGCCAGCATGGACAGGGGGCGCTTAAGCGGGGAGCTGTTTTTT.

This chain links TRBV4-1 with TRBJ2-3; the D gene is possibly TRBD1 (5 bases). The CDR3 has 17 residues. Germline V CDR1 and CDR2: MGHRA, YSYEKL. V lost 0 bases, J lost 2 bases, and 15 bases lay in between. The CDR3, as DNA: TGCGCCAGCAGCCAAGATAGGGCCCAGGGAAACACAGATACGCAGTATTTT. Its protein product is CASSQDRAQGNTDTQYF.

Only a few counts were recorded for this clone. J is TRBJ1-5 and V is TRBV30; D is possibly TRBD1 (5 bases). The CDR3 is 14 residues long. Germline values: CDR1 GTSNPN, CDR2 SVGIG (reference sequence). V shed 0 bases and J shed 1 base, with 7 bases lying between them. The CDR3 region has the DNA TGTGCCTGGAGTGTAGGGGAGAGCAATCAGCCCCAGCATTTT. This codes for CAWSVGESNQPQHF.

The genes are TRBV27 and TRBJ1-1, with a tentative D call TRBD1 (6 bases). The CDR3 sequence is 13 residues long. CDR1 and CDR2 from the germline V gene are MNHEY and SMNVEV (reference sequence). V was trimmed by 3 bases and J by 6 bases, leaving 11 bases between them. CDR3 DNA sequence: TGTGCCAGCAGTTTCGATAGGGGGGCTGAAGCTTTCTTT. Protein sequence: CASSFDRGAEAFF.

J is TRBJ2-3 and V is TRBV7-9; TRBD2 agrees at 8 bases. The germline V gene has CDR1 SEHNR and CDR2 FQNEAQ (reference sequence). The CDR3 sequence is 15 residues long. V was clipped by 5 bases and J by 1 base; unmatched bases: 5. This CDR3 reads CASSGTSGGTDTQYF. In DNA, the CDR3 is TGTGCCAGCAGCGGAACTAGCGGTGGCACAGATACGCAGTATTTT.

The chain combines TRBV3-1 (or the pseudogene TRBV3-2) with TRBJ2-6; unclear D gene. Germline V lookup: CDR1 LGHDT, CDR2 YNNKEL (reference sequence). Trimming pared 0 bases from V and 3 bases from J, leaving 9 bases between. The CDR3 has 16 amino acids. CDR3 DNA sequence: TGTGCCAGCAGCCAAGATGGGCAACTTGGGGCCAACGTCCTGACTTTC. It encodes CASSQDGQLGANVLTF.

This chain links TRBV28 with TRBJ1-5; D is uncertain. The CDR3 loop spans 15 amino acids. Trimming pared 7 bases from V and 1 base from J, leaving 14 bases between. Per germline, CDR1 MDHEN and CDR2 SYDVKM. CDR3 protein: CASINGPDSNQPQHF. The CDR3, as DNA: TGTGCCAGCATAAATGGCCCCGACAGCAATCAGCCCCAGCATTTT.

The chain couples TRBV7-3 to TRBJ2-2; perhaps D is TRBD1 or TRBD2 (6 bases each). The V and J ends lost 8 bases and 8 bases respectively, with 9 bases between them. Germline V lookup: CDR1 SGHTA, CDR2 FQGTGA. The CDR3 contains 11 residues. CDR3 nucleotides: TGTGCCAGCTGGAGGGGGGGGGAGCTGTTTTTT. It translates to CASWRGGELFF.

The chain is built from TRBV21-1 and TRBJ2-1; the table gives TRBD1 as D, unverified against the DNA. TRBV21-1 counts as a pseudogene. This CDR3 is 15 amino acids long. The CDR3 DNA reads as TGTGCCAGCACCTCGAAAAGGACAGGGGGGGATGAGCAGTTCTTC. It is translated as CASTSKRTGGDEQFF.